Below are 26 T cell receptor beta chains sequenced from a single sample in a study of T cells in Graves' hyperthyroidism and ophthalmopathy. The source material, RNA transcripts, was used to amplify TCR beta CDR3 regions. Initially, a first-round RT-PCR of the TCR CDR3 employed the HTBI primer set. TCRdb passed the multiplex PCR reads through MiXCR, listing each CDR3 protein once. Of about 290,000 distinct CDR3 sequences in the sample, about 16% were seen once. The sample was blood. These receptor sequences come from a woman between 50 and 59 years old with Graves' hyperthyroidism that later progressed to Graves' ophthalmopathy.

In this sample, this clonotype turned up a few times. The chain recombines TRBV5-4 with TRBJ2-1; 7 bases align to TRBD2. Germline assignment: CDR1 SGHNT and CDR2 YYREEE (reference sequence). CDR3 size: 16 residues. With V trimmed by 0 bases and J by 5 bases, 8 bases remained unmatched. The chain's CDR3 is CASSLAPTSSNNEQFF. The CDR3 DNA is TGTGCCAGCAGCTTGGCCCCGACTAGCAGCAACAATGAGCAGTTCTTC.

This clonotype appeared a few times. The chain carries TRBV5-1 and TRBJ2-1; no firm D call. CDR1 and CDR2 (germline): SGHRS, YFSETQ. CDR3 length: 14 amino acids. V gave up 1 base and J gave up 3 bases, with 8 bases separating them. The DNA for the CDR3 is TGCGCCAGCAGCTTGAGTCACAACTACAATGAGCAGTTCTTC. The encoded protein is CASSLSHNYNEQFF.

This clonotype was observed many times. The chain is built from TRBV5-1 and TRBJ2-7, with 11 bases aligning to TRBD2. Germline values: CDR1 SGHRS, CDR2 YFSETQ. This CDR3 contains 15 residues. Germline trimming cut 2 bases from V and 2 bases from J; bases unmatched to any gene: 3. The DNA of the CDR3 is TGCGCCAGCAGCTTCCAACTAGCGGGAGCCTACGAGCAGTACTTC. Translated, it gives CASSFQLAGAYEQYF.

V usage is TRBV5-8 and J usage is TRBJ2-3, with a weak D call TRBD2 (7 bases). Between the trimmed V and J ends, which lost 6 bases and 5 bases, there was a span of 13 bases. Germline V gene sequence: CDR1 SGHTS, CDR2 YDEGEE. There are 13 residues in the CDR3. CDR3: CASIGRGLDTQYF. The CDR3 DNA reads TGTGCCAGCATCGGGCGGGGGCTAGATACGCAGTATTTT.

This clonotype was detected many times. This sequence joins TRBV9 and TRBJ2-1; D ambiguous. Germline CDR1 reads SGDLS; CDR2 reads YYNGEE. This CDR3 comprises 16 residues. Trimming removed 0 bases from V and 5 bases from J, with 15 bases in between. CDR3 loop: CASSVGDGSVDNEQFF. DNA of the CDR3: TGTGCCAGCAGCGTAGGAGACGGCTCTGTGGACAATGAGCAGTTCTTC.

Ten or more counts support this clonotype. The chain combines TRBV20-1 with TRBJ2-5, with 9 bases lining up with TRBD2. With V trimmed by 5 bases and J by 9 bases, 13 bases remained unmatched. The CDR3 is made up of 14 amino acids. Germline loops: CDR1 DFQATT, CDR2 SNEGSKA (reference sequence). The CDR3 here is CSAGVLAGRLPQYF. DNA for the CDR3: TGCAGTGCTGGGGTACTAGCGGGTAGACTGCCCCAGTACTTC.

Ten or more counts support this clonotype. The chain is built from TRBV18 and TRBJ2-1, with 8 bases matching TRBD2. This CDR3 region has 15 residues. Germline CDR1 and CDR2: KGHSH and LQKENI. The V gene end was trimmed by 3 bases and the J gene end by 7 bases; junction bases not matched to a gene: 8. CDR3 in DNA: TGTGCCAGCTCACCCGGACTAGCTAGGTTTAATGAGCAGTTCTTC. Amino acids: CASSPGLARFNEQFF.

J is TRBJ2-7 and V is TRBV6-1; a possible D gene is TRBD1 (6 bases). CDR1 MNHNS and CDR2 SASEGT come from the germline V gene. The CDR3 is 17 residues long. Trimming took off 6 bases at V and 6 bases at J, with 27 bases between the two ends. The CDR3 sequence: CASRVRLGAQIPSEQYF. DNA for the CDR3: TGTGCCAGCAGAGTCCGATTGGGGGCGCAGATTCCAAGCGAGCAGTACTTC.

This clonotype was observed at least ten times. V and J are TRBV6-6 and TRBJ2-7; 12 nucleotides line up with TRBD2. This CDR3 region has 16 residues. The germline V gene has CDR1 MNHNY and CDR2 SVGAGI (reference sequence). Losses at the gene ends were 1 base for V and 6 bases for J; bases not matched to a gene: 7. The CDR3 DNA reads TGTGCCAGCAGTTACTTCCCGGCGACTAGCGGGAGCGAGCAGTACTTC. This translates into CASSYFPATSGSEQYF.

Ten or more counts support this clonotype. V usage is TRBV18 and J usage is TRBJ2-7; 7 bases line up with TRBD1. CDR3 length: 14 residues. Per germline, CDR1 KGHSH and CDR2 LQKENI. V dropped 3 bases and J dropped 3; count of bases not matched to a gene: 5. Here the CDR3 reads CASSPSDRSYEQYF. CDR3 DNA sequence: TGTGCCAGCTCACCGTCGGACAGGAGCTACGAGCAGTACTTC.

The table lists this clonotype with many counts. The J gene is TRBJ2-2, the V gene TRBV24-1; TRBD1 is a possible D gene (6 bases). Trimming stripped 3 bases from V and 5 bases from J, with 15 bases between. This CDR3 is built from 16 residues. CDR1 is KGHDR and CDR2 is SFDVKD in the germline V gene. The CDR3 loop is CATSDRGHPRTGELFF. In DNA, the CDR3 is TGTGCCACCAGTGATAGGGGACACCCGAGGACCGGGGAGCTGTTTTTT.

This clonotype occurred a few times. This chain uses TRBV15 with TRBJ2-3, with 8 bases lining up with TRBD2. The CDR3 consists of 14 residues. V lost 4 bases to trimming and J lost 4 bases; unmatched junction nucleotides: 4. Germline V gene data show CDR1 as LNHNV and CDR2 as YYDKDF (reference sequence). The CDR3 region is CATSTTSGADTQYF. CDR3 DNA sequence: TGTGCCACCAGCACCACTAGCGGAGCAGATACGCAGTATTTT.

This clonotype was counted many times. The V and J genes are TRBV5-1 and TRBJ2-5, with 7 bases matching TRBD2. The CDR3 extends over 13 amino acids. Trimming cost V 10 bases and J 4 bases; bases outside gene matches: 10. In germline, CDR1 is SGHRS, CDR2 YFSETQ. The CDR3 loop is CASHAGVGETQYF. The CDR3 DNA sequence: TGCGCCTCCCACGCGGGAGTAGGAGAGACCCAGTACTTC.

This clonotype came up many times. The rearrangement uses TRBV6-1 and TRBJ2-3, with a tentative D call TRBD2 (5 bases). The CDR3 sequence is 14 residues long. V was pared by 6 bases and J by 5 bases, with 15 bases between. CDR1 MNHNS and CDR2 SASEGT come from the germline V gene. The CDR3, as DNA: TGTGCCAGCAGAAGGGCCCCAGCGGAAGATACGCAGTATTTT. Residues: CASRRAPAEDTQYF.

This clonotype was counted ten times or more. One end of the junction does not line up with germline, which may come from a read error. The V call is TRBV20-1, the J call TRBJ1-5; D is perhaps TRBD1 (6 bases). CDR1 is DFQATT, CDR2 SNEGSKA, per germline (reference sequence). CDR3 length: 14 amino acids. DNA for the CDR3: TGCAGCGCTAGGCCAGGGGCACGGAATCAGCCCCAGCATTTT. It is translated as CSARPGARNQPQHF.

The V call is TRBV20-1, the J call TRBJ1-1, with D hard to call. CDR1 and CDR2 (germline): DFQATT, SNEGSKA (reference sequence). This CDR3 spans 12 amino acids. Between the trimmed V and J ends, which lost 1 base and 4 bases, there was a span of 7 bases. In DNA form, the CDR3 reads TGCAGTGCTAGAGTGGGGTCCACTGAAGCTTTCTTT. Translated, it gives CSARVGSTEAFF.

This clonotype was detected ten times or more. V is TRBV28 and J is TRBJ1-6; D is unclear. Germline CDR1 is MDHEN and CDR2 is SYDVKM. V was cut by 6 bases and J by 8 bases, with 11 bases left in between. The CDR3 is 13 residues long. The CDR3 here is CASRGRSDSPLHF. In DNA, the CDR3 is TGTGCCAGCAGAGGGAGATCGGATTCACCCCTCCACTTT.

V is TRBV6-2 or TRBV6-3 and J is TRBJ1-3; TRBD1 might be the D (5 bases). The CDR3 extends over 16 amino acids. Germline V CDR1 and CDR2: MNHEY, SVGEGT. The ends were cut back, 4 bases at V and 0 bases at J, with 13 bases in the middle. CDR3 region: CASSSWDSYSGNTIYF. Here the CDR3 DNA reads TGTGCCAGCAGTTCCTGGGACTCCTACTCTGGAAACACCATATATTTT.

This clonotype was seen a single time. The chain is built from TRBV11-1 and TRBJ2-7; 8 bases match TRBD2. V trimming: 0 bases; J trimming: 1 base; junction bases outside the gene matches: 8. CDR3 size: 17 residues. From germline, CDR1 is SGHAT and CDR2 FQDESV (reference sequence). The CDR3 DNA is TGTGCCAGCAGCTTAGCGGCCGCCTTAGCGGGATCCTACGAGCAGTACTTC. This encodes CASSLAAALAGSYEQYF.

As for this clonotype: It may be a read error: a sequence one base away is much more abundant. The V and J genes are TRBV5-1 and TRBJ1-1; D is uncertain. Germline assignment: CDR1 SGHRS and CDR2 YFSETQ. Trimming took 4 bases from V and 3 from J, leaving 13 bases between them. The CDR3 extends over 14 amino acids. The CDR3 nucleotides are TGCGCCAGCAGCCCCCAAGAGTTGCACACTGAAGCTTTCTTT. Its protein is CASSPQELHTEAFF.

This CDR3 is CASKRTAGGKNNEQFF. DNA of the CDR3: TGTGCCAGTAAGCGCACAGCGGGAGGAAAAAACAATGAGCAGTTCTTC. The chain recombines TRBV19 with TRBJ2-1, with 9 bases that match TRBD2. J gave up 5 bases and V 7 bases, and 12 bases lay outside the gene matches. This CDR3 has 16 amino acids. Germline CDR1 is LNHDA and CDR2 is SQIVND (reference sequence).

This clonotype was recorded at least ten times. The chain couples TRBV30 to TRBJ2-7; TRBD2 agrees at 8 bases. The CDR3 is made up of 13 amino acids. Germline V gives CDR1 GTSNPN, CDR2 SVGIG (reference sequence). V was pared by 6 bases and J by 3 bases, with 7 bases of the junction left unmatched. As DNA, the CDR3 is TGTGCCTGTCTTGGGGGACTAGTCTACGAGCAGTACTTC. Encoded protein: CACLGGLVYEQYF.

This clonotype was found many times. The chain combines TRBV7-9 with TRBJ2-1; possibly TRBD2 for D (6 bases). V gave up 1 base and J gave up 6 bases, with 16 bases separating them. The CDR3 has 16 amino acids. Germline V gene data show CDR1 as SEHNR and CDR2 as FQNEAQ (reference sequence). The CDR3 sequence: CASSLGGGIWGNEQFF. CDR3 DNA: TGTGCCAGCAGCTTAGGCGGCGGGATTTGGGGCAATGAGCAGTTCTTC.

Ten or more counts support this clonotype. V and J are TRBV18 and TRBJ1-5, with TRBD1 matching over 7 bases. J lost 3 bases, V lost 3 bases, and 8 bases had no gene match. CDR3 length: 16 residues. Germline V CDR1 and CDR2: KGHSH, LQKENI. DNA for the CDR3: TGTGCCAGCTCACCGGGACAGCCCGGATCCAATCAGCCCCAGCATTTT. Translated: CASSPGQPGSNQPQHF.

The rearrangement joins TRBV7-3 to TRBJ2-1, with D possibly being TRBD1 (5 bases). This CDR3 spans 16 amino acids. Per the germline V gene, CDR1 is SGHTA and CDR2 is FQGTGA. The V end lost 5 bases, the J end lost 6 bases, and 20 bases lay between the germline ends. CDR3 amino acids: CASSPGPTTRGNEQFF. Written as DNA, the CDR3 is TGTGCCAGCAGCCCCGGACCTACGACAAGGGGCAATGAGCAGTTCTTC.

This clonotype has a handful of counts. This CDR3 reads CASSQGQGLGQPQHF. The CDR3 DNA follows: TGTGCCAGCTCACAAGGGCAGGGTTTGGGGCAGCCCCAGCATTTT. The chain links TRBV18 to TRBJ1-5, with TRBD1 as a possible D gene (5 bases). Germline V gives CDR1 KGHSH, CDR2 LQKENI. The CDR3 runs 15 residues. V was clipped by 4 bases and J by 7 bases, with 17 bases between them.